This entry is about one T cell receptor beta chain. TCRdb used MiXCR to reprocess the RACE reads, holding one entry per CDR3 protein. The sample has about 120,000 distinct CDR3 sequences, approximately 15% seen once; the top ten hold 0.92%. The CDR3 sequence is 14 residues long. The V gene lost 1 base and the J gene lost 1 base, with 5 bases spanning the gap. The germline CDR1 and CDR2 sequences are SGHDT and YYEEEE. The source of the sample is a study of human T cells and chemical hapten exposure. Indicated time point: patch test 1, 2 weeks after DPC sensitization. Treatment indicated: therapeutic diphenylcyclopropenone sensitization with weekly scalp DPC.

V gene TRBV5-6 combines with J gene TRBJ2-2, with D uncertain. The sample here was whole blood, taken in connection with sensitization to the hapten diphenylcyclopropenone (DPC). The TCR sequence derives from a man younger than 35 with alopecia areata. Some clones in this sample may be carry-over from other donors' samples. CDR3 nucleotide sequence: TGTGCCAGCAGCTTGAGCTGGAACACCGGGGAGCTGTTTTTT. Its protein is CASSLSWNTGELFF. Filled out from reference TRBV5-6 and TRBJ2-2, the complete variable domain reads DAGVTQSPTHLIKTRGQQVTLRCSPKSGHDTVSWYQQALGQGPQFIFQYYEEEERQRGNFPDRFSGHQFPNYSSELNVNALLLGDSALYLCASSLSWNTGELFFGEGSRLTVL.